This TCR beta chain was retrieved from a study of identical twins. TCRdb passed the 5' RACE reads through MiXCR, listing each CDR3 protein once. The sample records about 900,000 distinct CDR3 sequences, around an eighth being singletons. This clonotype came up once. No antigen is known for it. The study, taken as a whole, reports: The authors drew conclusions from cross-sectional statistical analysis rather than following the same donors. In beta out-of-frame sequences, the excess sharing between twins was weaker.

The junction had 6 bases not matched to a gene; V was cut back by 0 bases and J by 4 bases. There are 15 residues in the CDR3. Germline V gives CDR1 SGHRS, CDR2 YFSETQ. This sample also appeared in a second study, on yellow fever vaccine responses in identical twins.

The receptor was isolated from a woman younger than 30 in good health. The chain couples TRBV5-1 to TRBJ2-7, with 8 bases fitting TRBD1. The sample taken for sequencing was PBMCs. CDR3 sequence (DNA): TGCGCCAGCAGCTTGGGTTTCCAGGGGGCGTACGAGCAGTACTTC. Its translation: CASSLGFQGAYEQYF. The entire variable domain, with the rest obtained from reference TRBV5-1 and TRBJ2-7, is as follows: KAGVTQTPRYLIKTRGQQVTLSCSPISGHRSVSWYQQTPGQGLQFLFEYFSETQRNKGNFPGRFSGRQFSNSRSEMNVSTLELGDSALYLCASSLGFQGAYEQYFGPGTRLTVT.